This T cell receptor beta chain appears in the sequencing data of a study of T cells in Graves' hyperthyroidism and ophthalmopathy. Study information: Before any treatment, at initial diagnosis, peripheral blood was collected.

Study-level results: Most clonotypes expanded in the thyroid (above 0.001) were also present in blood.

The V end lost 0 bases, the J end lost 7 bases, and 11 bases lay between the germline ends. Germline CDR1 reads GTSNPN; CDR2 reads SVGIG (reference sequence). This CDR3 has 13 amino acids. Amplified regions were TCR beta CDR3 sequences from RNA transcripts. RT-PCR in the first round (using the HTBI primer set) targeted the TCR CDR3. A single record per CDR3 protein comes from TCRdb applying MiXCR to the multiplex PCR reads. The sample lists roughly 640,000 distinct CDR3 sequences; roughly 15% were seen once. The study included ophthalmopathy patients with Clinical Activity Score at least 3, NOSPECS grade at least 4 and duration under 3 months. Uncontrolled infection, other autoimmune disease, pregnancy or lactation barred patients from enrollment. This clonotype occurred many times. What it recognizes is unknown.

Sequenced: blood. The gene calls are TRBV30 and TRBJ2-3; D gene uncertain. This clonotype was sampled from a woman in her 40s with Graves' ophthalmopathy. The CDR3 region is CAWSVRLPNTQYF. The CDR3 region has the DNA TGTGCCTGGAGTGTGCGGCTACCCAATACGCAGTATTTT.